This entry is about one T cell receptor beta chain. The antigen is undetermined. This sample was taken from a study of response to subunit inactivated influenza vaccine. Study outcomes and limitations: Each seasonal flu vaccination may recruit only limited new T cells, authors suggested.

Germline V gives CDR1 LGHNA, CDR2 YNFKEQ. There are 15 residues in the CDR3. Trimming removed 2 bases from V and 2 bases from J, with 9 bases in between. TCRdb independently ran MiXCR on the RT-PCR reads; one entry per CDR3 protein. In the table there are 860,000 or so distinct CDR3 sequences, around 20% of which are singletons. The V call is TRBV4-2, the J call TRBJ2-2; D ambiguous. The sample was PBMCs from blood, taken 4 to 6 days after vaccination. The receptor's source is a man aged 50-59 years who received an inactivated influenza vaccine. CDR3 DNA sequence: TGTGCCAGCAGCCAACGGACCGACAACACCGGGGAGCTGTTTTTT. Protein sequence: CASSQRTDNTGELFF.